This T cell receptor beta chain was obtained from a study of OX40 agonist ivuxolimab in advanced cancers. As for the study in general: The treatment was a fully human IgG2 OX40 agonist, ivuxolimab. The study's findings and limits: Antigens targeted by the expanded peripheral T cells were not determined.

As regards this clone: Its antigen is still unknown.

Clones were sequenced by immunoSEQ multiplex PCR, and TCRdb holds only the in-frame ones, with some missing. The table includes roughly 43,000 clones, 90% to 95% detected once. Trimming removed 4 bases from V and 1 base from J, with 9 bases in between. The CDR3 totals 14 residues. Per germline, CDR1 SEHNR and CDR2 FQNEAQ (reference sequence). This TCR derives from an adult with an advanced solid tumor such as melanoma, head and neck, liver or kidney cancer. The rearrangement uses TRBV7-9 and TRBJ2-3; the D gene is possibly TRBD2 (6 bases). The material sequenced was CD4+ or CD8+ T cells sorted from blood, taken in a trial of the OX40 agonist ivuxolimab. For the CDR3, the DNA is TGTGCCAGCAGCTCGGGACTTCGCACAGATACGCAGTATTTT. It codes for CASSSGLRTDTQYF.